This TCR gamma chain stems from a study of Vδ1+ human thymocytes. Study observations and caveats: Thymic TRG and TRD repertoires appeared highly polyclonal, with Gaussian CDR3 length distributions. Unlike peripheral blood Vdelta1+ controls, thymic delta-chain sequences included about 20% Vdelta2 and few Vdelta3.

The template was reverse-transcribed extracted RNA. Pooled V-gene forward primers with one constant-region reverse primer generated the CDR3 amplicons by multiplex PCR. TCRdb reran clone calling via CATT on the multiplex PCR reads. In the table there are over 25,000 gamma-chain clones, 20% to 25% of which are singletons. This clone was counted a few times. Its target is unknown. The germline V gene encodes CDR1 EGSNGY and CDR2 YDSYNSKV. The CDR3 spans 12 residues. The V segment lost 4 bases and the J segment 9 bases; nucleotides outside the gene matches: 5. The V and J genes are TRGV2 and TRGJP1. Sequencing input: Vdelta1+ gamma-delta thymocytes from the thymus. Subset in this sample: FACS-sorted CD3+ TCRalphabeta- TCRVdelta1+ TCRVdelta2- thymocytes. The sequence derives from a boy in the first two years of life who had congenital heart surgery. The DNA of the CDR3 is TGTGCCACCTGGGAGGATTGTTGGTTCAAGATATTT. Protein sequence: CATWEDCWFKIF.